This T cell receptor (beta chain) was retrieved from a study of blood T cell repertoires in COVID-19. Study at large: Whether acute or convalescent, the COVID-19 samples came from the United States, Italy and Spain. In each case, the material was cDNA or gDNA derived from T cells, B-cell-depleted T cells, or PBMCs.

As originally analysed: Estimation of nucleated cell counts was performed using reference gene primer amplification. Assay: immunoSEQ multiplex PCR; the TCRdb copy retains only in-frame clones and omits some. Clone size and V and J calls were adopted from that table, with D and trimming inferred from the DNA. The sample carries around 150,000 clones, about 83% recorded once. The count of this clone is one. Trimming removed 3 bases from V and 2 bases from J, with 6 bases in between. Germline V gene sequence: CDR1 SGHNT, CDR2 YENEEA. This CDR3 has 13 amino acids. This receptor was obtained from a middle-aged woman with acute or convalescent COVID-19. V usage is TRBV11-3 and J usage is TRBJ2-3; D not certain. Sequencing was performed on peripheral blood. The CDR3 coding sequence is TGTGCCAGCAGCTTGATGGCCACAGATACGCAGTATTTT. Translated, it gives CASSLMATDTQYF.